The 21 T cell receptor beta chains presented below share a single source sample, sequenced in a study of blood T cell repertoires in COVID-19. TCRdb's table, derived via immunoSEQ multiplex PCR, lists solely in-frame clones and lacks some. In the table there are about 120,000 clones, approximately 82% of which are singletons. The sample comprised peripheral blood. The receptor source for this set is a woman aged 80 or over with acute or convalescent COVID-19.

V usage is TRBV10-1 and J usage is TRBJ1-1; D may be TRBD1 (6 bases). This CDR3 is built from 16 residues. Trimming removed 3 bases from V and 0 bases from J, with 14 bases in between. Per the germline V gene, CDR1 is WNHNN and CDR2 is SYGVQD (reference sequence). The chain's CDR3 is CASSEVRGGVNTEAFF. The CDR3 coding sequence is TGCGCCAGCAGTGAAGTCCGAGGGGGAGTGAACACTGAAGCTTTCTTT.

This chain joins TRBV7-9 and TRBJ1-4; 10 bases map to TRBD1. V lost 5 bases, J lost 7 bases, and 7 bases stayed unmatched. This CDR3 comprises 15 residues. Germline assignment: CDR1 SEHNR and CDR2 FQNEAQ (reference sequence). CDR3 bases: TGTGCCAGCAGCAACCGACAGGGGGCTTCTGAAAAACTGTTTTTT. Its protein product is CASSNRQGASEKLFF.

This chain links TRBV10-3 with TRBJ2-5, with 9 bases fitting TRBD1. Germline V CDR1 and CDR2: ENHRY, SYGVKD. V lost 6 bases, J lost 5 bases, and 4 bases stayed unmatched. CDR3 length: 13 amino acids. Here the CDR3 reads CAIRGQGGETQYF. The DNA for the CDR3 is TGTGCCATCAGGGGACAGGGAGGCGAGACCCAGTACTTC.

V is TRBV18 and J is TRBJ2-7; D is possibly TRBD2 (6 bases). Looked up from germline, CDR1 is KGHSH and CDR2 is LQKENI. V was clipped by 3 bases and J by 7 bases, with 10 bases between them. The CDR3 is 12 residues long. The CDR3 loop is CASSPPGEEQYF. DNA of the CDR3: TGTGCCAGCTCACCCCCGGGAGAGGAGCAGTACTTC.

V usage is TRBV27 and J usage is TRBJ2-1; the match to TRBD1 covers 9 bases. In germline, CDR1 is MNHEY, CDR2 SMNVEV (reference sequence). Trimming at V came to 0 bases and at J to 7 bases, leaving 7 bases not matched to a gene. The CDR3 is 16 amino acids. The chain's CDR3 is CASSLSIRTGVNEQFF. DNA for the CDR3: TGTGCCAGCAGTTTATCGATTCGGACAGGGGTAAATGAGCAGTTCTTC.

CDR3 sequence (DNA): TGTGCCAGCAGCCCGGTCCGGGGTACCACCGGGGAGCTGTTTTTT. Translation: CASSPVRGTTGELFF. The V call is TRBV5-8, the J call TRBJ2-2, with D maybe TRBD2 (5 bases). The germline V gene encodes CDR1 SGHTS and CDR2 YDEGEE. V was shortened by 4 bases and J by 4 bases, with 14 bases between the two germline ends. CDR3 length equals 15 residues.

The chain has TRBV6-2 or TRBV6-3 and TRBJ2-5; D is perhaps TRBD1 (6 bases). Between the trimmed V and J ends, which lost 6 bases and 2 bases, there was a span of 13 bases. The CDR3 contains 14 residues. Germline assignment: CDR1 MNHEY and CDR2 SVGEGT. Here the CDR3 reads CASSRDQGQETQYF. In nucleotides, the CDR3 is TGTGCCAGCAGCCGAGATCAGGGGCAAGAGACCCAGTACTTC.

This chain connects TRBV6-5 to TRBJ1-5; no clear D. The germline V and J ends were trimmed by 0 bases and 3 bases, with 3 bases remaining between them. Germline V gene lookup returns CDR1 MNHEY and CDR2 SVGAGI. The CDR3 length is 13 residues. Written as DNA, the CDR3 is TGTGCCAGCAGTTACTCCCACAATCAGCCCCAGCATTTT. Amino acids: CASSYSHNQPQHF.

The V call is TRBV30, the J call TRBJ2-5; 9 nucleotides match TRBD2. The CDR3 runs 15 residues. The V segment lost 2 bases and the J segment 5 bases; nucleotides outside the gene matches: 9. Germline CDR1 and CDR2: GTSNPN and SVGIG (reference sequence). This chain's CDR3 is CAWSRMAGGLETQYF. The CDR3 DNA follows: TGTGCCTGGAGTAGGATGGCGGGGGGGCTGGAGACCCAGTACTTC.

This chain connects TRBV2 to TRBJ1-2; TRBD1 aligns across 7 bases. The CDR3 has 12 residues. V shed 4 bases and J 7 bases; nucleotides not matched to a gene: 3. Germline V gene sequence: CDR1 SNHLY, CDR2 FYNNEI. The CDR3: CASSGDRPGYTF. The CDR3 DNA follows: TGTGCCAGCAGTGGGGACAGACCTGGCTACACCTTC.

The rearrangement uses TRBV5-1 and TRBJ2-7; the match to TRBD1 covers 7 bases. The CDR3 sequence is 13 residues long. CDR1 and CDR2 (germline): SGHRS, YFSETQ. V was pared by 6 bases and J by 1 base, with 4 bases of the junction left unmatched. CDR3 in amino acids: CASNIQGSYEQYF. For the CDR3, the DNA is TGCGCCAGCAACATACAGGGGTCCTACGAGCAGTACTTC.

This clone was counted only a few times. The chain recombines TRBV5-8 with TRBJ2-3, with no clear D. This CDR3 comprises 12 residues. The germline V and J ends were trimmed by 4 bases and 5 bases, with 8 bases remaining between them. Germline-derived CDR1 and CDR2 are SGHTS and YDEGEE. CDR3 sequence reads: CASSARLDTQYF. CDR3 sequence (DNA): TGTGCCAGCAGCGCCAGGCTAGATACGCAGTATTTT.

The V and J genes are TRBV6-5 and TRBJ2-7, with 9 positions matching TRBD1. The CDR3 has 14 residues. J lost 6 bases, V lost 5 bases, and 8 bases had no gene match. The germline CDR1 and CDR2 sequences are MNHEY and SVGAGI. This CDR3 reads CASSPSQGAGEQYF. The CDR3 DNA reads TGTGCCAGCAGTCCTTCACAGGGGGCGGGCGAGCAGTACTTC.

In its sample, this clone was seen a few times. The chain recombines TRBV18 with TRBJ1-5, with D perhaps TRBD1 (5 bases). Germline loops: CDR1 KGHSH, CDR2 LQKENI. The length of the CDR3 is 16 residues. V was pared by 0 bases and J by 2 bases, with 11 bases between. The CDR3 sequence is CASSPPNPQGNQPQHF. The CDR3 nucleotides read TGTGCCAGCTCACCACCGAACCCACAGGGCAATCAGCCCCAGCATTTT.

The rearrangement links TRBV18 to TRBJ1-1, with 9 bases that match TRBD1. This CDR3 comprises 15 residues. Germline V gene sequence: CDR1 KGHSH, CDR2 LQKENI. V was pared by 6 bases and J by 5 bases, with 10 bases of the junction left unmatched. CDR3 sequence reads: CASSPNRGQGTEAFF. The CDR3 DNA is TGTGCCAGCTCGCCCAACAGGGGGCAGGGGACTGAAGCTTTCTTT.

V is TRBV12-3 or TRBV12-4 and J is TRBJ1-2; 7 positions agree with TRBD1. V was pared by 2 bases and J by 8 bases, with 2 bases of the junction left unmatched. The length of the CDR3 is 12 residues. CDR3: CASSLTGEGYTF. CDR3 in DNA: TGTGCCAGCAGTTTAACAGGGGAGGGCTACACCTTC.

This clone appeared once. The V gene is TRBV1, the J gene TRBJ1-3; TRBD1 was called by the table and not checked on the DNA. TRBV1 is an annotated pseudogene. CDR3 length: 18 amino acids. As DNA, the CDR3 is TGCACCAGCAGCCAAGTTAGTCCACAGGGCGCTTACGGAAACACCATATATTTT. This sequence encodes CTSSQVSPQGAYGNTIYF.

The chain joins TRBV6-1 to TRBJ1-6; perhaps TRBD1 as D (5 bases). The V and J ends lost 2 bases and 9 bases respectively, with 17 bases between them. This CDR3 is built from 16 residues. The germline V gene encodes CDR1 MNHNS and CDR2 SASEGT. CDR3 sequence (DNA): TGTGCCAGCAGTGAAATCCATCGGCAGGGTACTTCACCCCTCCACTTT. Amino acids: CASSEIHRQGTSPLHF.

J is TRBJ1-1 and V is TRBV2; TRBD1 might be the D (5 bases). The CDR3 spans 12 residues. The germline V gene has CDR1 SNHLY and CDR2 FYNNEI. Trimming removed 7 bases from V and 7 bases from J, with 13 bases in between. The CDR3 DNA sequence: TGTGCCAGCAAAGAGATAGACAGTGAAGCTTTCTTT. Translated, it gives CASKEIDSEAFF.

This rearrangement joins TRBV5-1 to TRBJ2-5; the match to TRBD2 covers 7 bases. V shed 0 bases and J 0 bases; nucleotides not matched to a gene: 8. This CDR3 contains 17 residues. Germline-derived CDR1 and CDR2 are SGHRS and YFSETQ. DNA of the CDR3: TGCGCCAGCAGCTTGGACGTCGGGGGAGGGGACCAAGAGACCCAGTACTTC. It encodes CASSLDVGGGDQETQYF.

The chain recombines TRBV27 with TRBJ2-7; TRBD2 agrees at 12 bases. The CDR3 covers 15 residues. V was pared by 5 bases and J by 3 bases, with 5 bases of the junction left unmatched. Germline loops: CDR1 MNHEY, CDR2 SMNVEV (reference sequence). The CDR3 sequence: CASSPTSGRYYEQYF. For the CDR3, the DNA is TGTGCCAGCAGTCCGACTAGCGGGAGATACTACGAGCAGTACTTC.